This T cell receptor beta chain comes out of a study of shared clonotypes between healthy human individuals (dated by TCRdb to 2019 to 2021). Background on the whole study: Three men and a couple of women, aged 18 to 49 years, made up the cohort. To increase sequencing depth and limit assay-specific biases, TCR repertoire library preparation and sequencing were carried out by different laboratories using diverse techniques. To estimate repertoire size and how much clonotypes are shared between individuals, the study performed deep sequencing of blood TCR repertoires from a few healthy adults. Each donor's leukapheresis produced roughly between roughly 0.85 and 10 billion PBMCs. For each donor, three plates each were used for CD4 naive and CD4 memory, two plates were used for CD8 naive, and one plate was used for CD8 memory. What the authors observed across the whole study: Sampling was restricted to blood, and TCR repertoires in tissues likely differ from the TCR repertoires found in blood. Across a handful of donors, approximately 4.6% of naive CD4, approximately 4% of naive CD8, 2% to 2.5% of memory CD4, and approximately 0.4% of memory CD8 clonotypes were shared. Naive subsets generally had larger estimated clonotype richness than memory subsets. Clonotypes shared by all four sorted-subset donors showed higher generation probabilities than non-shared clonotypes. Based on pairwise subsampling, the degree of clonotype sharing among donors was expected to be affected by sequencing depth. Incomplete sequencing was indicated by rarefaction of sorted-subset datasets, despite the large sequencing depth. Because the study included only a small number of donors, the genetic and exposure-history diversity represented was limited.

A remark on this clone: Its antigen remains unidentified. No much larger clonotype is one base removed from it; base qualities were not supplied.

Using the deep immunoSEQ assay, multiplex PCR amplified TCR CDR3 regions from genomic DNA. Extracted genomic DNA from each cell subset was spread evenly across all wells of several immunoSEQ 96-well plates, with each plate serving as a replicate. Each replicate PCR for sorted subsets received about 0.2 ug genomic DNA, equal to 28,000 or so T cell genomes. The purified libraries were quantified using a Qubit 3.0 fluorometer, sized with a Bioanalyzer 2100, and then quantified again using the KAPA Library Quantification kit. Every immunoSEQ 96-well plate was sequenced on a separate single-read 150-cycle Illumina NextSeq 550 flow cell. The authors' pipeline ran thus. Because only junctional sequences without quality scores were contained in the immunoSEQ output, filtering matching that applied to full-length reads could not be performed. To assign V/J genes and CDR3, sequences were annotated using PyIR, a Python wrapper for IgBLAST v1.9, with IMGT germline references. Reads were removed for weak V/J assignments (E-value above 1e-6), missing CDR3, stop codons, out-of-frame junctions, or ambiguous translated residues. V3J clonotypes were defined by identical inferred V gene, J gene, and CDR3 amino acid sequence. Percentage overlap between repertoires was computed as shared unique clonotypes divided by the size of the smaller repertoire. Repertoire richness was assessed with RTK rarefaction, the Chao1 estimator, and Recon v2.1 estimates of unobserved clonotypes. Generation probabilities were computed with OLGA for all TCRbeta clonotypes obtained by the gDNA method from four donors. The table comes from immuneACCESS by way of TCRdb, which keeps in-frame sequences with V and J called. Part of the clones is missing from these tables; in studies checked, under half for an unresolved V gene and the rest for unknown reasons. The V and J calls and the clone size are those of that table, but D and trimming were determined from the DNA. The sample records about 2.4 million clones, more than 80% of which are singletons. The ten largest clonotypes hold about 0.13% of the sample.

The CDR3 goes from the cysteine to the phenylalanine over 17 residues. The retained sequence is limited to the CDR3, 51 bases, with the frame set at the first base. V loses 6 bases at its end and J loses 4 bases; junction bases beyond the gene matches: 11. CDR1 and CDR2 (SGHRS, YFSETQ) derive from the germline V gene. The donors were healthy, HIV-negative adults with no recently reported acute infections or vaccinations. Every donor was a Caucasian adult living in Nashville, Tennessee, USA. CD4+ T cells were enriched by magnetic negative selection; naive cells were then positively selected on CD45RA, and the negative fraction formed the memory subset. Blood was collected by leukapheresis, and PBMCs were isolated by Ficoll-Histopaque density gradient centrifugation and then cryopreserved in liquid nitrogen vapor phase. Purity and quantity of every magnetically sorted T cell population were checked by analytical flow cytometry. Genomic DNA was isolated from each sorted fraction and quantified by UV absorbance on a Nanodrop 2000c.

Sequencing was carried out using naive CD4+ T cells sorted from blood. Per the publication, the cell subset or site label means: CD45RA+ positively selected. This TCR came from a man between 18 and 35 years old in good health. The receptor chain draws on TRBV5-1 and TRBJ2-1, with 12 bases aligning to TRBD2. The CDR3 here reads CASTPGGLAGWYNEQFF. The nucleotides are TGCGCCAGCACCCCAGGAGGACTAGCGGGATGGTACAATGAGCAGTTCTTC.